Listed below are T cell receptor beta chains from one sample, sequenced in a study of CD8+ T cells in alopecia areata. Clones were sequenced by immunoSEQ multiplex PCR, and TCRdb holds only the in-frame ones, with some missing. The sample has 87,000 or so clones; 70% to 85% are singletons. The sample consisted of CD8+ T cells sorted from blood, taken at approximately week 42, from a patient treated with tofacitinib. The receptors stem from a human donor with alopecia areata. Each CDR3 is given with its conserved first and last residue. A D gene is named only where the DNA matches it firmly. Only part of the rows carry a size: once, few, many, or a class if the clone is expanded.

d_gene: .; j_gene: TRBJ1-5; abundance: .; len: 14; v_gene: TRBV9; CDR3nt: TGTGCCAGCGGCTCCGGACAGCAAAATCAGCCCCAGCATTTT; CDR3aa: CASGSGQQNQPQHF
d_gene: .; j_gene: TRBJ1-1; abundance: once; len: 11; v_gene: TRBV27; CDR3nt: TGTGCCAGCAGTAAGGGTGAGGGCGCTTTCTTT; CDR3aa: CASSKGEGAFF
d_gene: TRBD1; j_gene: TRBJ1-4; abundance: .; len: 15; v_gene: TRBV14; CDR3nt: TGTGCCAGCAGCCAGACGGACAGGAGGAATGAAAAACTGTTTTTT; CDR3aa: CASSQTDRRNEKLFF
d_gene: TRBD1; j_gene: TRBJ2-7; abundance: .; len: 14; v_gene: TRBV6-1; CDR3nt: TGTGCCAGCAGTGGAAGGGGGCAAAACTACGAGCAGTACTTC; CDR3aa: CASSGRGQNYEQYF
d_gene: TRBD1; j_gene: TRBJ2-7; abundance: .; len: 14; v_gene: TRBV10-2; CDR3nt: TGCGCCAGCAGTGAGGGACAGGGAGTCTACGAGCAGTACTTC; CDR3aa: CASSEGQGVYEQYF
d_gene: .; j_gene: TRBJ1-2; abundance: .; len: 14; v_gene: TRBV4-3; CDR3nt: TGCGCCAGCAGCCAAGATCCAGGAGTCTATGGCTACACCTTC; CDR3aa: CASSQDPGVYGYTF
d_gene: .; j_gene: TRBJ1-1; abundance: .; len: 13; v_gene: TRBV7-2; CDR3nt: TGTGCCAGCGGTCACAGTCTGACAGCTGAAGCTTTCTTT; CDR3aa: CASGHSLTAEAFF
d_gene: .; j_gene: TRBJ2-3; abundance: .; len: 15; v_gene: TRBV6-5; CDR3nt: TGTGCCAGCAGTACACCTTCAGCCGGGACAGATACGCAGTATTTT; CDR3aa: CASSTPSAGTDTQYF
d_gene: TRBD2; j_gene: TRBJ2-7; abundance: .; len: 14; v_gene: TRBV5-1; CDR3nt: TGCGCCAGCAGCTTGGGCAGCGGGAACTACGAGCAGTACTTC; CDR3aa: CASSLGSGNYEQYF
d_gene: .; j_gene: TRBJ1-1; abundance: .; len: 14; v_gene: TRBV27; CDR3nt: TGTGCCAGCAGTTTTGGAGGGGTGAACACTGAAGCTTTCTTT; CDR3aa: CASSFGGVNTEAFF
d_gene: TRBD1; j_gene: TRBJ2-1; abundance: .; len: 15; v_gene: TRBV4-1; CDR3nt: TGCGCCAGCAGCCAAGAATACAGGGGGATCGATGAGCAGTTCTTC; CDR3aa: CASSQEYRGIDEQFF
d_gene: .; j_gene: TRBJ1-2; abundance: .; len: 16; v_gene: TRBV4-3; CDR3nt: TGCGCCAGCAGCCAAGGGGTGAACGGCCTATGGAATGGCTACACCTTC; CDR3aa: CASSQGVNGLWNGYTF
d_gene: .; j_gene: TRBJ2-2; abundance: .; len: 13; v_gene: TRBV9; CDR3nt: TGTGCCAGCAGCGTAGAGATAACCGGGGAGCTGTTTTTT; CDR3aa: CASSVEITGELFF
d_gene: .; j_gene: TRBJ1-2; abundance: .; len: 13; v_gene: TRBV5-1; CDR3nt: TGCGCCAGCCGCCCGGGGCTCGGCTATGGCTACACCTTC; CDR3aa: CASRPGLGYGYTF
d_gene: TRBD1; j_gene: TRBJ1-2; abundance: .; len: 17; v_gene: TRBV29-1; CDR3nt: TGCAGCGCTCAGAAGGGTCTACCCCCGGGACAGGGAGGCTTAGGCACCTTC; CDR3aa: CSAQKGLPPGQGGLGTF
d_gene: TRBD1; j_gene: TRBJ1-2; abundance: .; len: 14; v_gene: TRBV2; CDR3nt: TGTGCCAGCAGTGCAGAGGGGACAGGGGATGGCTACACCTTC; CDR3aa: CASSAEGTGDGYTF
d_gene: TRBD1; j_gene: TRBJ2-2; abundance: .; len: 13; v_gene: TRBV7-9; CDR3nt: TGTGCCGGGACAGGGGCGAACACCGGGGAGCTGTTTTTT; CDR3aa: CAGTGANTGELFF
d_gene: .; j_gene: TRBJ1-5; abundance: .; len: 14; v_gene: TRBV15; CDR3nt: TGTGCCACCAGCAGAGCCAGAGGGGGGCAGCCCCAGCATTTT; CDR3aa: CATSRARGGQPQHF
d_gene: TRBD1; j_gene: TRBJ1-1; abundance: .; len: 12; v_gene: TRBV30; CDR3nt: TGTGCCTGGAAGGACAGGGGCACTGAAGCTTTCTTT; CDR3aa: CAWKDRGTEAFF
d_gene: .; j_gene: TRBJ2-7; abundance: .; len: 12; v_gene: TRBV29-1; CDR3nt: TGCAGCGTTGACGGCGCGGACTACGAGCAGTACTTC; CDR3aa: CSVDGADYEQYF
d_gene: .; j_gene: TRBJ1-2; abundance: many; len: 14; v_gene: TRBV5-5; CDR3nt: TGTGCCAGCAGCTTGAGGCAGTTCTACTATGGCTACACCTTC; CDR3aa: CASSLRQFYYGYTF
d_gene: .; j_gene: TRBJ2-7; abundance: once; len: 11; v_gene: TRBV11-2; CDR3nt: TGTGCCAGCAGCCCTGAGTACGAGCAGTACTTC; CDR3aa: CASSPEYEQYF
d_gene: TRBD1; j_gene: TRBJ2-3; abundance: .; len: 15; v_gene: TRBV7-9; CDR3nt: TGTGCCAGCAGCTTAGAACAGGGGCTGGTAGATACGCAGTATTTT; CDR3aa: CASSLEQGLVDTQYF
d_gene: TRBD1; j_gene: TRBJ1-2; abundance: .; len: 17; v_gene: TRBV29-1; CDR3nt: TGCAGCGTTGAAAGTTTTTTTACCCCGACAGGGGCCGACGGCTACACCTTC; CDR3aa: CSVESFFTPTGADGYTF
d_gene: .; j_gene: TRBJ1-2; abundance: .; len: 14; v_gene: TRBV4-3; CDR3nt: TGCGCCAGCAGCCAAGATTTGGGGGTCCGTGGCTACACCTTC; CDR3aa: CASSQDLGVRGYTF
d_gene: TRBD2; j_gene: TRBJ2-7; abundance: once; len: 15; v_gene: TRBV4-1; CDR3nt: TGCGCCAGCAGCCTATTAGCGGGGAGCTCCTACGAGCAGTACTTC; CDR3aa: CASSLLAGSSYEQYF
d_gene: .; j_gene: TRBJ2-3; abundance: .; len: 12; v_gene: TRBV10-2; CDR3nt: TGCGCCAGCACTAGTAGCCCAGATACGCAGTATTTT; CDR3aa: CASTSSPDTQYF
d_gene: .; j_gene: TRBJ2-1; abundance: .; len: 16; v_gene: TRBV5-6; CDR3nt: TGTGCCAGCAGCTTGATTTGGGAGCGGGTTGACAATGAGCAGTTCTTC; CDR3aa: CASSLIWERVDNEQFF
d_gene: .; j_gene: TRBJ1-1; abundance: once; len: 13; v_gene: TRBV11-2; CDR3nt: TGTGCCAGCAGCTTAGTATCCAGAAGTGAAGCTTTCTTT; CDR3aa: CASSLVSRSEAFF
d_gene: TRBD1; j_gene: TRBJ2-7; abundance: .; len: 15; v_gene: TRBV27; CDR3nt: TGTGCCAGCAGTCCCGGACAGGGTGTTGCATACGAGCAGTACTTC; CDR3aa: CASSPGQGVAYEQYF
d_gene: .; j_gene: TRBJ2-7; abundance: .; len: 14; v_gene: TRBV10-1; CDR3nt: TGCGCCAGCAGTGCAGGGAACAGAGCCTACGAGCAGTACTTC; CDR3aa: CASSAGNRAYEQYF